These 23 T cell receptor beta chains came from one sample sequenced in a study of cytotoxic CD8 clonotypes in ibrutinib-treated CLL. Sequencing used immunoSEQ multiplex PCR; TCRdb keeps in-frame clones, though not all of them. Among under 200,000 clones listed, under 90% were seen once. The sequences come from PBMCs, collected after 24 months of ibrutinib treatment. All receptors derive from a human donor with chronic lymphocytic leukemia.

This chain connects TRBV4-3 to TRBJ1-5; D gene uncertain. The CDR3 is 11 residues long. Germline V gives CDR1 LGHNA, CDR2 YSLEER. V lost 4 bases to trimming and J lost 8 bases, with 6 bases between them. As DNA, the CDR3 is TGCGCCAGCAGCCGCCAAAAGCCCCAGCATTTT. It yields the protein CASSRQKPQHF.

This clone appeared once. This chain joins TRBV11-3 and TRBJ2-3; D is perhaps TRBD2 (6 bases). The CDR3 sequence is 14 residues long. Germline CDR1 reads SGHNT; CDR2 reads YENEEA. V was pared by 1 base and J by 9 bases, with 14 bases between. CDR3 residues: CASSLGLPRETQYF. The CDR3 DNA reads TGTGCCAGCAGCTTAGGGCTACCTCGGGAGACGCAGTATTTT. The entire variable domain, with the rest obtained from reference TRBV11-3 and TRBJ2-3, is as follows: EAGVVQSPRYKIIEKKQPVAFWCNPISGHNTLYWYLQNLGQGPELLIRYENEEAVDDSQLPKDRFSAERLKGVDSTLKIQPAELGDSAVYLCASSLGLPRETQYFGPGTRLTVL.

The chain carries TRBV6-6 and TRBJ2-4, with TRBD1 identical over 8 bases. Trimming removed 8 bases from V and 6 bases from J; junction bases left unmatched: 9. The CDR3 is 14 amino acids. Per the germline V gene, CDR1 is MNHNY and CDR2 is SVGAGI (reference sequence). Written as DNA, the CDR3 is TGTGCCAGCGGTATCTCCGGACAGGGAAACATTCAGTACTTC. This codes for CASGISGQGNIQYF.

The rearrangement uses TRBV11-3 and TRBJ2-7; D is uncertain. Trimming cost V 1 base and J 3 bases, with 10 bases left between them. Germline loops: CDR1 SGHNT, CDR2 YENEEA. This CDR3 has 14 residues. The CDR3 loop is CASSLVLPGYEQYF. CDR3 in DNA: TGTGCCAGCAGCTTAGTCCTCCCGGGCTACGAGCAGTACTTC.

The chain links TRBV4-1 to TRBJ1-2, with D possibly TRBD1 on 5 matching bases. CDR1 and CDR2 from the germline V gene are MGHRA and YSYEKL. The CDR3 is 15 residues long. V was clipped by 4 bases and J by 3 bases, with 15 bases between them. The CDR3 DNA reads TGCGCCAGCAGCCCGACCGGGGGTGGATACTATGGCTACACCTTC. This codes for CASSPTGGGYYGYTF.

The J gene is TRBJ2-1, the V gene TRBV11-3; D unclear. This CDR3 region has 13 residues. Germline V gene lookup returns CDR1 SGHNT and CDR2 YENEEA. V was shortened by 3 bases and J by 5 bases, with 8 bases between the two germline ends. The DNA for the CDR3 is TGTGCCAGCAGCTTTAACGAGGACAATGAGCAGTTCTTC. It is translated as CASSFNEDNEQFF.

The CDR3 nucleotides are TGTGCCAGTAGTATCCGGGCCAAAGGAAGGGGCGATGGCTACACCTTC. Translated: CASSIRAKGRGDGYTF. The J gene is TRBJ1-2, the V gene TRBV19; possible D gene TRBD1, 5 bases. The CDR3 loop spans 16 amino acids. The germline V gene encodes CDR1 LNHDA and CDR2 SQIVND (reference sequence). V gave up 3 bases and J gave up 6 bases, with 20 bases separating them. Based on the CDR3 plus reference TRBV19 and TRBJ1-2, the full variable domain is DGGITQSPKYLFRKEGQNVTLSCEQNLNHDAMYWYRQDPGQGLRLIYYSQIVNDFQKGDIAEGYSVSREKKESFPLTVTSAQKNPTAFYLCASSIRAKGRGDGYTFGSGTRLTVV.

The rearrangement uses TRBV6-5 and TRBJ2-1, with D uncertain. Trimming left V 0 bases short and J 7 bases short, with 4 bases between. The germline gives CDR1 MNHEY, CDR2 SVGAGI. The CDR3 spans 12 residues. CDR3 nucleotides: TGTGCCAGCAGTTACTCGACTAATGAGCAGTTCTTC. Translated, it gives CASSYSTNEQFF.

A remark on this clone: At one end the junction does not follow the germline gene, possibly because of a read error. The chain carries TRBV7-9 and TRBJ1-5; no clear D gene. Germline V CDR1 and CDR2: SEHNR, FQNEAQ (reference sequence). CDR3 length: 15 residues. CDR3 region: CASSNDGLGNQSQHF. The DNA for the CDR3 is TGTGCCAGCAGCAACGACGGATTGGGGAATCAGTCCCAGCATTTT.

This clone was found a few times. The chain has TRBV7-9 and TRBJ1-2; the D is unclear. CDR1 is SEHNR, CDR2 FQNEAQ, per germline (reference sequence). The CDR3 spans 13 residues. V was cut by 5 bases and J by 0 bases, with 7 bases left in between. In DNA, the CDR3 is TGTGCCAGCAGCACCAGAGCTAACTATGGCTACACCTTC. Encoded protein: CASSTRANYGYTF.

The CDR3 nucleotides read TGCGCCAGCAGGTTCTGGTTGACGACCCAGTACTTC. It translates to CASRFWLTTQYF. The chain combines TRBV5-1 with TRBJ2-5; D unresolved. The CDR3 is 12 residues long. Germline assignment: CDR1 SGHRS and CDR2 YFSETQ. V gave up 5 bases and J gave up 7 bases, with 12 bases separating them. Combining the CDR3 with reference TRBV5-1 and TRBJ2-5 gives the whole variable domain KAGVTQTPRYLIKTRGQQVTLSCSPISGHRSVSWYQQTPGQGLQFLFEYFSETQRNKGNFPGRFSGRQFSNSRSEMNVSTLELGDSALYLCASRFWLTTQYFGPGTRLLVL.

In its sample, this clone was seen once. V is TRBV6-1 and J is TRBJ1-3; D is ambiguous. Germline assignment: CDR1 MNHNS and CDR2 SASEGT. This CDR3 comprises 14 residues. Trimming left V 2 bases short and J 0 bases short, with 5 bases between. In DNA, the CDR3 is TGTGCCAGCAGTGAACTGAACTCTGGAAACACCATATATTTT. It encodes CASSELNSGNTIYF.

The chain is built from TRBV18 and TRBJ1-6, with no clear D. V was shortened by 3 bases and J by 1 base, with 10 bases between the two germline ends. Germline assignment: CDR1 KGHSH and CDR2 LQKENI. The length of the CDR3 is 16 residues. CDR3 sequence (DNA): TGTGCCAGCTCACCCCCCGGCAGGTCCTATAATTCACCCCTCCACTTT. Amino acids: CASSPPGRSYNSPLHF. The complete variable domain, with remaining parts taken from reference TRBV18 and TRBJ1-6, reads NAGVMQNPRHLVRRRGQEARLRCSPMKGHSHVYWYRQLPEEGLKFMVYLQKENIIDESGMPKERFSAEFPKEGPSILRIQQVVRGDSAAYFCASSPPGRSYNSPLHFGNGTRLTVT.

The chain carries TRBV29-1 and TRBJ1-4; 9 nucleotides match TRBD1. Losses at the gene ends were 6 bases for V and 8 bases for J; bases not matched to a gene: 7. Germline-derived CDR1 and CDR2 are SQVTM and ANQGSEA. This CDR3 region has 13 residues. In DNA, the CDR3 is TGCAGCGTGTCACAGGGGGCGCGAGAAAAACTGTTTTTT. This encodes CSVSQGAREKLFF.

This clone turned up a few times. The J gene is TRBJ1-1, the V gene TRBV28; D not certain. CDR1 MDHEN and CDR2 SYDVKM come from the germline V gene. Trimming stripped 8 bases from V and 4 bases from J, with 8 bases between. This CDR3 comprises 11 residues. CDR3 sequence: CASEEGTEAFF. The CDR3 nucleotides are TGTGCCAGCGAGGAAGGCACTGAAGCTTTCTTT.

A word on this clone: The sample has other DNA sequences that encode this CDR3 too. This chain joins TRBV9 and TRBJ1-1; the D is unclear. Germline V lookup: CDR1 SGDLS, CDR2 YYNGEE. V was shortened by 2 bases and J by 4 bases, with 9 bases between the two germline ends. This CDR3 comprises 13 residues. CDR3 protein: CASSVERSTEAFF. The CDR3 DNA is TGTGCCAGCAGCGTTGAGAGGAGCACTGAAGCTTTCTTT.

The chain combines TRBV21-1 with TRBJ1-6. TRBV21-1 is a pseudogene locus. The CDR3 is made up of 14 amino acids. In DNA, the CDR3 is TGTGCCAACAGAGACGAGGCCCATAATTCACCCCTCCACTTT. It codes for CANRDEAHNSPLHF.

This clone was counted once. J is TRBJ2-7 and V is TRBV5-1; D is uncertain. The V gene lost 0 bases and the J gene lost 5 bases, with 12 bases spanning the gap. This CDR3 is built from 14 residues. The germline V gene has CDR1 SGHRS and CDR2 YFSETQ. The CDR3 DNA is TGCGCCAGCAGCTTGGCCACGGGTGTGGACGAGCAGTACTTC. Its protein is CASSLATGVDEQYF.

The rearrangement uses TRBV5-1 and TRBJ1-6; D is uncertain. This CDR3 region has 16 residues. Trimming took 2 bases from V and 0 from J, leaving 9 bases between them. The germline CDR1 and CDR2 sequences are SGHRS and YFSETQ. CDR3 DNA sequence: TGCGCCAGCAGCTTAGAGAAAAGCTCCTATAATTCACCCCTCCACTTT. This encodes CASSLEKSSYNSPLHF.

This clone was seen repeatedly, ten times or more. The rearrangement links TRBV4-1 to TRBJ1-5; 7 bases line up with TRBD1. CDR1 and CDR2 from the germline V gene are MGHRA and YSYEKL. Trimming removed 3 bases from V and 3 bases from J; junction bases left unmatched: 8. This CDR3 spans 16 amino acids. The CDR3 DNA follows: TGCGCCAGCAGCCAGGGCATACAGGGGAACAATCAGCCCCAGCATTTT. Translated, it gives CASSQGIQGNNQPQHF.

The chain couples TRBV6-6 to TRBJ2-1; D gene unclear. Germline CDR1 is MNHNY and CDR2 is SVGAGI (reference sequence). The CDR3 has 13 residues. The V gene lost 0 bases and the J gene lost 10 bases, with 10 bases spanning the gap. CDR3 DNA: TGTGCCAGCAGTTACTCCGTTTGGGCCGAGCAGTTCTTC. Amino acids: CASSYSVWAEQFF.

The chain combines TRBV9 with TRBJ2-1, with TRBD2 matching over 12 bases. Germline values: CDR1 SGDLS, CDR2 YYNGEE. The CDR3 contains 16 residues. Germline trimming cut 0 bases from V and 8 bases from J; bases unmatched to any gene: 6. CDR3 sequence: CASSVVGASGGDEQFF. DNA of the CDR3: TGTGCCAGCAGCGTAGTTGGTGCTAGCGGGGGGGATGAGCAGTTCTTC.

In this sample, this clone turned up a few times. This chain links TRBV7-9 with TRBJ1-1, with D possibly TRBD1 on 5 matching bases. Germline loops: CDR1 SEHNR, CDR2 FQNEAQ (reference sequence). The CDR3 length is 12 residues. Deletions cut 4 bases from V and 7 bases from J, with 10 bases between. This CDR3 reads CASSSFDSEAFF. DNA for the CDR3: TGTGCCAGCAGCTCTTTCGACAGTGAAGCTTTCTTT.